This T cell receptor beta chain was sequenced in a study of T cells in Graves' hyperthyroidism and ophthalmopathy. V was trimmed by 7 bases and J by 6 bases, leaving 15 bases between them. The CDR3 covers 12 residues. Germline V CDR1 and CDR2: SQVTM, ANQGSEA. There were TCR beta CDR3 regions amplified from RNA transcripts. When the TCR CDR3 underwent first-round RT-PCR, the HTBI primer set was used. In TCRdb, the multiplex PCR reads were re-called with MiXCR into one record per CDR3 protein. The repertoire includes 660,000 or so distinct CDR3 sequences, just under 45% of them detected once, and about 7.2% sits in the top ten.

This TCR was sampled from an adult man with Graves' disease, either hyperthyroidism or ophthalmopathy (not recorded which). Material: peripheral blood or thyroid tissue (not recorded which). The rearrangement uses TRBV29-1 and TRBJ1-1, with unresolved D. In DNA form, the CDR3 reads TGCAGCGCCTATGGGGAGTTGGCTGAAGCTTTCTTT. As protein: CSAYGELAEAFF.